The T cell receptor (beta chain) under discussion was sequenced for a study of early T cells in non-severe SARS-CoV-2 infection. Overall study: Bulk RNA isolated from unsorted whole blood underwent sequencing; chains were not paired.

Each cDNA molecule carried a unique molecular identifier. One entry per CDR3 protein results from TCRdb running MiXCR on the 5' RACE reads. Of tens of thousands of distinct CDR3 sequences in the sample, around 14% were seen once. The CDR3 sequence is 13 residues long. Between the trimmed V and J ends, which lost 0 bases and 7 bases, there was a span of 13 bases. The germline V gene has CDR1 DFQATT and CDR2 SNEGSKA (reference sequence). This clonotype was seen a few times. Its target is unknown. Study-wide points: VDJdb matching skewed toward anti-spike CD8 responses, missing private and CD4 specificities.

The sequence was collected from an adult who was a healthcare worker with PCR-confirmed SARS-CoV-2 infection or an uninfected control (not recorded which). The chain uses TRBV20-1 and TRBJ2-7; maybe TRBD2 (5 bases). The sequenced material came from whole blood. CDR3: CSARESGLREQYF. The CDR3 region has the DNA TGCAGTGCTAGAGAATCGGGATTAAGGGAGCAGTACTTC.